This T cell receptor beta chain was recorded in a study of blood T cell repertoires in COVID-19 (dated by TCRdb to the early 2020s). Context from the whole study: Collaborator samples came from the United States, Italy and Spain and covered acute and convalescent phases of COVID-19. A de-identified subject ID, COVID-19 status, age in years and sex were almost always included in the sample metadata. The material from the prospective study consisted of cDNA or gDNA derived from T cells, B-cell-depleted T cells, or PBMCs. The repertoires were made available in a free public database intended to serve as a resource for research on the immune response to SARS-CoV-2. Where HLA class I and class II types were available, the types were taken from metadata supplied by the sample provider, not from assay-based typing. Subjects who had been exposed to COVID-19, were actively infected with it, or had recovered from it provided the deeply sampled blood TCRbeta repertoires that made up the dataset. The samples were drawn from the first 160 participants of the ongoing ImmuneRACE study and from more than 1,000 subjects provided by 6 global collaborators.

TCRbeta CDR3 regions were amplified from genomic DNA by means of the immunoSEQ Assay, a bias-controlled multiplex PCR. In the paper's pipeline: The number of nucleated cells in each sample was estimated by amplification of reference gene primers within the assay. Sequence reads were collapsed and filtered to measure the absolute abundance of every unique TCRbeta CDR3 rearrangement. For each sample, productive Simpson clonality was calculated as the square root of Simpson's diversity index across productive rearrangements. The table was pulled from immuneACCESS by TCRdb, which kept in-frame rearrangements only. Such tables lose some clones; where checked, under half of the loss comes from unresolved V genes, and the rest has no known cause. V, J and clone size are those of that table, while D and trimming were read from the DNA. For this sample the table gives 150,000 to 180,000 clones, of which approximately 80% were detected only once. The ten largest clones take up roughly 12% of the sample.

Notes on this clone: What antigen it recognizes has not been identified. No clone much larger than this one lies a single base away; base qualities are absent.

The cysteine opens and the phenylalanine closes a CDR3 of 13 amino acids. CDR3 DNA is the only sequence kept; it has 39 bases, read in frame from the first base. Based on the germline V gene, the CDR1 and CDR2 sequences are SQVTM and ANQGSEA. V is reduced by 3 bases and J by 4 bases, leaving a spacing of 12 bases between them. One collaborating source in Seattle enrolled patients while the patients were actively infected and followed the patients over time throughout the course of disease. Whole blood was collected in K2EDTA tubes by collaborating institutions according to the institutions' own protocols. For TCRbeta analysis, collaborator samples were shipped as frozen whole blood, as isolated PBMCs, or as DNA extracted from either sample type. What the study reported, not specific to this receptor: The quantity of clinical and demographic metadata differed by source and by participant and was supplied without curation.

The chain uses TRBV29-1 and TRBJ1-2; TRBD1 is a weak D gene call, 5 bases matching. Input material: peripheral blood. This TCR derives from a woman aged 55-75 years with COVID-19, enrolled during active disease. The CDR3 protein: CSVDRESGYGYTF. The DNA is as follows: TGCAGCGTTGACAGGGAAAGTGGCTATGGCTACACCTTC. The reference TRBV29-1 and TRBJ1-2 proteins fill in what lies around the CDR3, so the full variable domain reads SAVISQKPSRDICQRGTSLTIQCQVDSQVTMMFWYRQQPGQSLTLIATANQGSEATYESGFVIDKFPISRPNLTFSTLTVSNMSPEDSSIYLCSVDRESGYGYTFGSGTRLTVV.